In this sample, the clone carrying this T cell receptor (beta chain) turned up many times. Its specificity is unknown. TCRdb called the 5' RACE reads again in MiXCR, with one record for every CDR3 protein. The sample consists of under 300,000 distinct CDR3 sequences, less than 10% of them appearing once. This sample is drawn from a study of CD8 T cells in ankylosing spondylitis. Study outcomes and limitations: Within peripheral blood, clones linked to disease were CD8+ and relatively rare.

V was clipped by 7 bases and J by 0 bases, with 6 bases between them. The germline gives CDR1 MNHNS, CDR2 SASEGT. This CDR3 spans 13 amino acids. The rearrangement uses TRBV6-1 and TRBJ2-2; D possibly corresponds to TRBD1 (5 bases). The source material was blood, either unsorted or a sorted T cell fraction (not recorded which). This TCR was sampled from a male donor with ankylosing spondylitis or in good health (not recorded which). The CDR3 DNA reads TGTGCCAGCAACAGGCCGAACACCGGGGAGCTGTTTTTT. It codes for CASNRPNTGELFF.